This record looks at one TCR beta chain sequence and its context. The data derive from a study of T cell changes during pregnancy in multiple sclerosis. The CDR3 is made up of 15 amino acids. J was trimmed by 1 base and V by 4 bases; bases with no gene match: 6. CDR1 and CDR2 (germline): SEHNR, FQNEAQ (reference sequence). Method: immunoSEQ multiplex PCR; TCRdb's copy keeps in-frame clones and lacks some. Here the sample spans some 60,000 clones, 90% being singletons. Material: peripheral blood, obtained in the first trimester of pregnancy. V gene TRBV7-9 combines with J gene TRBJ2-5; 7 bases are a match to TRBD1. This TCR came from a female donor in good health, enrolled as a control in a pregnancy study. CDR3 sequence reads: CASSYFGQVQETQYF. CDR3 sequence (DNA): TGTGCCAGCAGCTATTTCGGACAGGTCCAAGAGACCCAGTACTTC. Full variable domain (outside the CDR3, taken from reference TRBV7-9 and TRBJ2-5): DTGVSQNPRHKITKRGQNVTFRCDPISEHNRLYWYRQTLGQGPEFLTYFQNEAQLEKSRLLSDRFSAERPKGSFSTLEIQRTEQGDSAMYLCASSYFGQVQETQYFGPGTRLLVL.